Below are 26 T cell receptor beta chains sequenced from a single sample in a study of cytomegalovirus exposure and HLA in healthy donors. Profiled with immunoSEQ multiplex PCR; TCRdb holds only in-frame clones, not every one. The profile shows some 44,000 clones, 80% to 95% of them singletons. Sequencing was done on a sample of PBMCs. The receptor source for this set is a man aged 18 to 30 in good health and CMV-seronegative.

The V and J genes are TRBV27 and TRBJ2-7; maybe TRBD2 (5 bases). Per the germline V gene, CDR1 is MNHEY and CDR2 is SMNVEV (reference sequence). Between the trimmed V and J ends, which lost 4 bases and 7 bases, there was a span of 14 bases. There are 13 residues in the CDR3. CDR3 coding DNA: TGTGCCAGCAGTTCCGGACTTCTTGGAGAGCAGTACTTC. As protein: CASSSGLLGEQYF.

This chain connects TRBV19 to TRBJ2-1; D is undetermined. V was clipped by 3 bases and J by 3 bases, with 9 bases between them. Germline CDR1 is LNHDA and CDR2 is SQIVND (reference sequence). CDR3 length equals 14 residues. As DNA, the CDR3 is TGTGCCAGTAGTATCGCGGCAAGCTACAATGAGCAGTTCTTC. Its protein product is CASSIAASYNEQFF.

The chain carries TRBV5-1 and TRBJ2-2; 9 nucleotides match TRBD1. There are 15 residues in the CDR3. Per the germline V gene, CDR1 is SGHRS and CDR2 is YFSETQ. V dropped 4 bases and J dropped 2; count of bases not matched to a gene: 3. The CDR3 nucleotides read TGCGCCAGCAGCCAGGGACAGGGTAACACCGGGGAGCTGTTTTTT. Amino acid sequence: CASSQGQGNTGELFF.

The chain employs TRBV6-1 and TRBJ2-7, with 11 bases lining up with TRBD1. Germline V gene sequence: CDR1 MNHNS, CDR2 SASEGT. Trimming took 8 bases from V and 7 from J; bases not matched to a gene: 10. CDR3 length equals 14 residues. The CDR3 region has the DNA TGTGCCAGCGCCACAGGACAGGGGGCAGAAGAGCAGTACTTC. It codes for CASATGQGAEEQYF.

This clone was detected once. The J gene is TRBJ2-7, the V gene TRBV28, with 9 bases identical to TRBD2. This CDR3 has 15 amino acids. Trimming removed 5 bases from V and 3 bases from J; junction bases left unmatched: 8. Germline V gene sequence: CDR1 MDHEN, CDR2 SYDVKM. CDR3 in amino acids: CASSPTAGGLYEQYF. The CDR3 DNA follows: TGTGCCAGCAGTCCCACGGCGGGAGGGCTCTACGAGCAGTACTTC.

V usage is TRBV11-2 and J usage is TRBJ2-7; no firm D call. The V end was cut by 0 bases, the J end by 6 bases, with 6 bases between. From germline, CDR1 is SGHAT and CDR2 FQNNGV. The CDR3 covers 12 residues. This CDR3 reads CASSLEQFEQYF. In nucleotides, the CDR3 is TGTGCCAGCAGCTTAGAACAGTTCGAGCAGTACTTC.

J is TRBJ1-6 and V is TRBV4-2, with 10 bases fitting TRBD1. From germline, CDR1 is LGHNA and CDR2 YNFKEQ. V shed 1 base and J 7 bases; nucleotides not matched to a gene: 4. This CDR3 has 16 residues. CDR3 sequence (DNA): TGTGCCAGCAGCCAAGGACAGGGGGCACGAAATTCACCCCTCCACTTT. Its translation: CASSQGQGARNSPLHF.

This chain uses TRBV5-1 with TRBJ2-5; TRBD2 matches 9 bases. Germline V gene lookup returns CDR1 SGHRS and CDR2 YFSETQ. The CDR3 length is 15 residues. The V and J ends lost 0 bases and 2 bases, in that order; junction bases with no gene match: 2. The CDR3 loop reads CASSLASGVQETQYF. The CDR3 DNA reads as TGCGCCAGCAGCTTGGCTAGCGGGGTGCAAGAGACCCAGTACTTC.

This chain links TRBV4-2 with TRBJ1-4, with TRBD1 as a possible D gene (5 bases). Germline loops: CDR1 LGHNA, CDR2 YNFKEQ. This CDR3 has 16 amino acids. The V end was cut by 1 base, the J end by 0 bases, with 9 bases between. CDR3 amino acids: CASSQGAGATNEKLFF. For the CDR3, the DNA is TGTGCCAGCAGCCAAGGGGCGGGGGCAACTAATGAAAAACTGTTTTTT.

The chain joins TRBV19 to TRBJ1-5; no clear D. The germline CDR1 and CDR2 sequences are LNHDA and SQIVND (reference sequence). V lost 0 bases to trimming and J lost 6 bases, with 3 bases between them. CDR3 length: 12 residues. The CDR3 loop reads CASSIDLQPQHF. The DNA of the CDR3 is TGTGCCAGTAGTATAGATCTTCAGCCCCAGCATTTT.

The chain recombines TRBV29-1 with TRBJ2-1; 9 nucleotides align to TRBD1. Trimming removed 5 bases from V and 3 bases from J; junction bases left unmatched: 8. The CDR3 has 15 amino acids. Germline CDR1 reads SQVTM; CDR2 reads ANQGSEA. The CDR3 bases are TGCAGCGTTTACTCCCGGGACAGGGTCTACAATGAGCAGTTCTTC. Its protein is CSVYSRDRVYNEQFF.

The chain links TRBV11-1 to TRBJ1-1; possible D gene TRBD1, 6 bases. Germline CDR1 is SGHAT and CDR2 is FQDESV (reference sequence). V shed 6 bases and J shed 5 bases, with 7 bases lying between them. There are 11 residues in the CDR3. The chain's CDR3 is CASSRGTEAFF. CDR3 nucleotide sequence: TGTGCCAGCAGTAGGGGGACTGAAGCTTTCTTT.

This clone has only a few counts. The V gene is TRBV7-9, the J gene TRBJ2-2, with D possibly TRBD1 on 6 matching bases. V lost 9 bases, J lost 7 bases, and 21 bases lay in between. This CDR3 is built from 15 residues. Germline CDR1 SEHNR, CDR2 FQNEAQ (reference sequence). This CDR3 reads CARQAGTPAGGELFF. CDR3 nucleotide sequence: TGTGCCAGGCAAGCCGGGACACCGGCCGGCGGGGAGCTGTTTTTT.

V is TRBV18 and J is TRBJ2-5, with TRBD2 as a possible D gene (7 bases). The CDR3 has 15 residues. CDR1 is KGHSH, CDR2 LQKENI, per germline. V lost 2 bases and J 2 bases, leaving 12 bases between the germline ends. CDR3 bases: TGTGCCAGCTCACCAAGGGGGGGACGGCAAGAGACCCAGTACTTC. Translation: CASSPRGGRQETQYF.

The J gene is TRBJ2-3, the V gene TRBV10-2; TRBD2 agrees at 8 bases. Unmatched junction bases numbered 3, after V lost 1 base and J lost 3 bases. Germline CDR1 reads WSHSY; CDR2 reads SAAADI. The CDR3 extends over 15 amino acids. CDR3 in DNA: TGCGCCAGCAGTGAGTACGGCGGGGGGACAGATACGCAGTATTTT. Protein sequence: CASSEYGGGTDTQYF.

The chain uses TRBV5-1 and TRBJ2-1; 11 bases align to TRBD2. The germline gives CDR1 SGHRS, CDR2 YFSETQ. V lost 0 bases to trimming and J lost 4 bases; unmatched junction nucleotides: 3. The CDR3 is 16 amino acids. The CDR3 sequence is CASSLVTSGNYNEQFF. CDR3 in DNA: TGCGCCAGCAGCTTGGTGACTAGCGGGAATTACAATGAGCAGTTCTTC.

The CDR3: CASSLNGGGQETQYF. In DNA, the CDR3 is TGTGCCAGCAGCTTAAACGGCGGGGGACAAGAGACCCAGTACTTC. This sequence joins TRBV7-3 and TRBJ2-5; 7 bases map to TRBD2. CDR1 is SGHTA and CDR2 is FQGTGA in the germline V gene. The V and J ends lost 1 base and 2 bases, in that order; junction bases with no gene match: 4. This CDR3 has 15 amino acids.

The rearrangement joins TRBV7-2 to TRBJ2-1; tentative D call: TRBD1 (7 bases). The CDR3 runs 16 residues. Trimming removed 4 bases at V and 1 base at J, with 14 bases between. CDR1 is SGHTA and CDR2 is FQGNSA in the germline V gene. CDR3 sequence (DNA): TGTGCCAGCAGCTCCCAGGGGGGACAGTCCTACAATGAGCAGTTCTTC. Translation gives CASSSQGGQSYNEQFF.

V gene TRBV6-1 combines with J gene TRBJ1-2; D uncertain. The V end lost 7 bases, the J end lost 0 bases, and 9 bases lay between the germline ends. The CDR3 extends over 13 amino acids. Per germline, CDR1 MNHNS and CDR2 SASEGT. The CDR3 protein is CASTLSANYGYTF. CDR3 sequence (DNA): TGTGCCAGCACGCTGTCAGCTAACTATGGCTACACCTTC.

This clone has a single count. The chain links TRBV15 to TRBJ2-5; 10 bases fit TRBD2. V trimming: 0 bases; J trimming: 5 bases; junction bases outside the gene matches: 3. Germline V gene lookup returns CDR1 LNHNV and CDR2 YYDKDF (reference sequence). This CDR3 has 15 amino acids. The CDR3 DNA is TGTGCCACCAGCAGAGATCCAGCGGGGGGGGAGACCCAGTACTTC. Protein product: CATSRDPAGGETQYF.

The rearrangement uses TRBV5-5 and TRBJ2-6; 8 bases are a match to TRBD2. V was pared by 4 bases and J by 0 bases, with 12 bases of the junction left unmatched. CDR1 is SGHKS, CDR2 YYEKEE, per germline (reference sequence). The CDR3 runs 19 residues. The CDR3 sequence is CASSPRGSGVPSGANVLTF. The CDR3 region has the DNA TGTGCCAGCAGCCCGAGGGGTAGCGGGGTTCCCTCTGGGGCCAACGTCCTGACTTTC.

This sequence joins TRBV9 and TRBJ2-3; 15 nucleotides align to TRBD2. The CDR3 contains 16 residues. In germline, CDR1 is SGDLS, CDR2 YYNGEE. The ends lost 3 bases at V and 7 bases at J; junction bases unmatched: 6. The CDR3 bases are TGTGCCAGCAGCGCAGGACTAGCGGGGGGGACCTATACGCAGTATTTT. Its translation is CASSAGLAGGTYTQYF.

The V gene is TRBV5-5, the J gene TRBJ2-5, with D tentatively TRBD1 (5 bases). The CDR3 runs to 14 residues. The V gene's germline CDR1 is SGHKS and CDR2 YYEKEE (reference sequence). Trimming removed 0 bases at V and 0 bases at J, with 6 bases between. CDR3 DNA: TGTGCCAGCAGCTTGGGGACACACCAAGAGACCCAGTACTTC. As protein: CASSLGTHQETQYF.

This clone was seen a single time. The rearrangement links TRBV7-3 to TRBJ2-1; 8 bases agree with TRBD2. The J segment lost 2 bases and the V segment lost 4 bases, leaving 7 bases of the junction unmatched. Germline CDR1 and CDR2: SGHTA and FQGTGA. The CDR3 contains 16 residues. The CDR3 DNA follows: TGTGCCAGCAGCTCATCAAGCGGGGGCGCCTACAATGAGCAGTTCTTC. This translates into CASSSSSGGAYNEQFF.

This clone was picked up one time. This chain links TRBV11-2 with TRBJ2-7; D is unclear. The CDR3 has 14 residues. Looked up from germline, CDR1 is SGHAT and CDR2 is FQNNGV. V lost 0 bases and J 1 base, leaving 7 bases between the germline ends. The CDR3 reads CASSLDQVSYEQYF. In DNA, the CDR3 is TGTGCCAGCAGCTTAGATCAGGTGTCCTACGAGCAGTACTTC.

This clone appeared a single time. CDR3 coding DNA: TGTGCCAGTAGTATACAGGGCAGTATTGGGAATCAGCCCCAGCATTTT. It codes for CASSIQGSIGNQPQHF. The chain has TRBV19 and TRBJ1-5, with TRBD1 as a possible D gene (5 bases). V dropped 2 bases and J dropped 4 bases, with 15 bases sitting between them. The CDR3 is made up of 16 amino acids. Germline CDR1 is LNHDA and CDR2 is SQIVND (reference sequence).